This is a list of T cell receptor beta chains from one sample in a study of shared T cell receptors in the human thymus. Sequencing was performed with immunoSEQ multiplex PCR; in TCRdb, only in-frame clones are kept and a portion is missing. Of some 660,000 clones in the sample, over 75% are singletons; the top ten hold about 0.0094%. This sample also belongs to another study, concerning human thymus T cells.

The sample consisted of thymocytes. These receptors all stem from a boy under two years old with a congenital heart defect. Both conserved end residues are part of each CDR3. The order of the fields is clone size, J gene, V gene, D gene, CDR3 protein, CDR3 DNA. D genes are given only for firm matches. Clone size is stated in some rows and not others, as once, few, many or a class when expanded.

clone_size: -
j_call: TRBJ2-7
v_call: TRBV27
d_call: -
cdr3_aa: CASSSPGERFHEQYF
cdr3_nt: TGTGCCAGCAGTTCCCCAGGGGAGCGGTTCCACGAGCAGTACTTC

clone_size: -
j_call: TRBJ1-5
v_call: TRBV27
d_call: -
cdr3_aa: CASSLWGSPFNQPQHF
cdr3_nt: TGTGCCAGCAGTTTATGGGGCAGTCCTTTCAATCAGCCCCAGCATTTT

clone_size: -
j_call: TRBJ2-3
v_call: TRBV29-1
d_call: -
cdr3_aa: CSVLNRSTDTQYF
cdr3_nt: TGCAGCGTCCTTAACAGAAGCACAGATACGCAGTATTTT

clone_size: -
j_call: TRBJ2-2
v_call: TRBV6-1
d_call: -
cdr3_aa: CASSEFGTGELFF
cdr3_nt: TGTGCCAGCAGTGAATTCGGTACCGGGGAGCTGTTTTTT

clone_size: -
j_call: TRBJ2-7
v_call: TRBV18
d_call: TRBD2
cdr3_aa: CASSLLSTGTSGRASPYEQYF
cdr3_nt: TGTGCCAGCTCACTATTATCTACCGGGACTAGCGGGAGGGCCTCTCCCTACGAGCAGTACTTC

clone_size: -
j_call: TRBJ2-7
v_call: TRBV4-3
d_call: TRBD2
cdr3_aa: CASRPGTNLSYEQYF
cdr3_nt: TGCGCCAGCCGTCCCGGGACTAACCTCTCCTACGAGCAGTACTTC

clone_size: -
j_call: TRBJ1-3
v_call: TRBV15
d_call: TRBD1
cdr3_aa: CATRNPGQALRSSGNTIYF
cdr3_nt: TGTGCCACCAGAAACCCGGGACAGGCTCTTAGAAGCTCTGGAAACACCATATATTTT

clone_size: -
j_call: TRBJ2-7
v_call: TRBV7-6
d_call: -
cdr3_aa: CASSLVVPGTFSYEQYF
cdr3_nt: TGTGCAAGCAGCTTAGTGGTCCCGGGGACTTTCTCCTACGAGCAGTACTTC

clone_size: -
j_call: TRBJ2-1
v_call: TRBV19
d_call: TRBD2
cdr3_aa: CASSIPLPLLASSPRGSYNEQFF
cdr3_nt: TGTGCCAGTAGTATTCCCCTACCACTACTAGCGTCCTCCCCCCGGGGGTCCTACAATGAGCAGTTCTTC

clone_size: few
j_call: TRBJ1-2
v_call: TRBV6-5
d_call: TRBD1
cdr3_aa: CASRARTGGEDGYTF
cdr3_nt: TGTGCCAGCAGAGCCAGGACAGGGGGTGAGGATGGCTACACCTTC

clone_size: -
j_call: TRBJ1-3
v_call: TRBV15
d_call: -
cdr3_aa: CATSRVRVSGNTIYF
cdr3_nt: TGTGCCACCAGCAGAGTACGGGTGTCTGGAAACACCATATATTTT